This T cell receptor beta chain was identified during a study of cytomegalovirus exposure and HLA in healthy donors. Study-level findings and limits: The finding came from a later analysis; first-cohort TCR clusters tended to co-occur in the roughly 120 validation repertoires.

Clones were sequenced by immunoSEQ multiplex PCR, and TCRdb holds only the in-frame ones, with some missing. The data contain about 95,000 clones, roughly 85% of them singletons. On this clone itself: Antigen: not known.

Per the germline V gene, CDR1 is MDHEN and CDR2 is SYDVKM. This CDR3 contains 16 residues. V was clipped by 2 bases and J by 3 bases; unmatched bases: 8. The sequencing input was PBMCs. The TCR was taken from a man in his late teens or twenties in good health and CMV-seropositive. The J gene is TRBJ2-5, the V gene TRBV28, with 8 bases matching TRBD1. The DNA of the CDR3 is TGTGCCAGCAGTTTAAAAATGGGACAGGCCGAAGAGACCCAGTACTTC. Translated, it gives CASSLKMGQAEETQYF. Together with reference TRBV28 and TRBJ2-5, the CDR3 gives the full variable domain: DVKVTQSSRYLVKRTGEKVFLECVQDMDHENMFWYRQDPGLGLRLIYFSYDVKMKEKGDIPEGYSVSREKKERFSLILESASTNQTSMYLCASSLKMGQAEETQYFGPGTRLLVL.